One sample yielded the 31 T cell receptor beta chains listed below, sequenced in a study of shared clonotypes between healthy human individuals. The method was immunoSEQ multiplex PCR; TCRdb's version includes in-frame clones alone and lacks a portion of them. The sample has a few million clones; approximately 90% are singletons. The sequencing sample was made of naive CD4+ T cells from PBMCs. Regarding subset: CD45RA+ positively selected. The receptors shown here come from a man in his late teens or twenties in good health. Some clones in this sample may be carry-over from other donors' samples.

This chain joins TRBV6-6 and TRBJ2-2; 8 positions match TRBD1. With 6 bases clipped from V and 3 bases from J, the junction kept 3 bases outside the gene matches. CDR1 and CDR2 from the germline V gene are MNHNY and SVGAGI (reference sequence). This CDR3 comprises 14 residues. For the CDR3, the DNA is TGTGCCAGCAGCGGACAGGGCGACACCGGGGAGCTGTTTTTT. Translating gives CASSGQGDTGELFF.

The J gene is TRBJ2-7, the V gene TRBV4-3; D is undetermined. The CDR3 loop spans 13 amino acids. V dropped 1 base and J dropped 8 bases, with 12 bases sitting between them. Germline V gene sequence: CDR1 LGHNA, CDR2 YSLEER. CDR3 loop: CASSQAVAEKQYF. Written as DNA, the CDR3 is TGCGCCAGCAGCCAAGCGGTCGCGGAGAAGCAGTACTTC.

V and J are TRBV5-1 and TRBJ2-5; TRBD2 matches at 14 bases. The CDR3 has 23 amino acids. The V and J ends lost 7 bases and 2 bases, in that order; junction bases with no gene match: 28. Germline V gene sequence: CDR1 SGHRS, CDR2 YFSETQ. In nucleotides, the CDR3 is TGCGCCAGCTCTCTTCAGGCACCGGGACTAGCGGGAGAGTATTGGAGTAGGCAAGAGACCCAGTACTTC. Its translation is CASSLQAPGLAGEYWSRQETQYF.

Points on this clone: This sample also contains other DNA sequences that code for the same CDR3. This sequence joins TRBV18 and TRBJ2-2, with D possibly being TRBD1 (5 bases). The V end lost 3 bases, the J end lost 4 bases, and 6 bases lay between the germline ends. This CDR3 has 13 residues. The germline V gene encodes CDR1 KGHSH and CDR2 LQKENI. The CDR3 sequence is CASSPGATGELFF. CDR3 coding DNA: TGTGCCAGCTCACCTGGGGCCACCGGGGAGCTGTTTTTT.

The gene calls are TRBV28 and TRBJ1-1, with D possibly TRBD1 on 5 matching bases. Trimming cost V 2 bases and J 4 bases, with 14 bases left between them. The CDR3 spans 15 residues. Germline values: CDR1 MDHEN, CDR2 SYDVKM. The CDR3 spells CASSLPAGQFTEAFF. CDR3 bases: TGTGCCAGCAGTTTACCCGCGGGGCAGTTCACTGAAGCTTTCTTT.

V is TRBV9 and J is TRBJ2-2, with 9 bases matching TRBD1. Germline-derived CDR1 and CDR2 are SGDLS and YYNGEE. V dropped 3 bases and J dropped 6; count of bases not matched to a gene: 6. The CDR3 is 15 amino acids. The CDR3 loop reads CASSAGQGNAGELFF. The CDR3 bases are TGTGCCAGCAGCGCGGGACAGGGAAACGCCGGGGAGCTGTTTTTT.

The chain uses TRBV6-1 and TRBJ1-4; maybe TRBD1 (5 bases). Trimming stripped 4 bases from V and 7 bases from J, with 13 bases between. From germline, CDR1 is MNHNS and CDR2 SASEGT. This CDR3 contains 14 residues. The CDR3 loop is CASSGGDRGEKLFF. The CDR3 bases are TGTGCCAGCAGTGGGGGGGATAGGGGTGAAAAACTGTTTTTT.

The chain links TRBV4-1 to TRBJ1-5, with D unclear. Trimming pared 0 bases from V and 5 bases from J, leaving 11 bases between. The CDR3 consists of 15 residues. The V gene's germline CDR1 is MGHRA and CDR2 YSYEKL. The CDR3 DNA follows: TGCGCCAGCAGCCAAGATGGCACACCTGATCAGCCCCAGCATTTT. Amino acids: CASSQDGTPDQPQHF.

The V gene is TRBV27, the J gene TRBJ2-7; the match to TRBD1 covers 10 bases. Germline assignment: CDR1 MNHEY and CDR2 SMNVEV (reference sequence). The CDR3 is 15 amino acids. V lost 5 bases and J lost 3; bases outside the gene matches: 7. This chain's CDR3 is CASSRGGQGNYEQYF. CDR3 nucleotide sequence: TGTGCCAGCAGTCGGGGGGGACAGGGGAACTACGAGCAGTACTTC.

The genes are TRBV4-2 and TRBJ2-1; tentatively, D is TRBD2 (5 bases). Germline CDR1 and CDR2: LGHNA and YNFKEQ. Deletions cut 2 bases from V and 10 bases from J, with 12 bases between. This CDR3 region has 13 residues. In DNA form, the CDR3 reads TGTGCCAGCAGCCAAAGCTATAGCGAGGAGCAGTTCTTC. Translation: CASSQSYSEEQFF.

The gene calls are TRBV9 and TRBJ2-7; 7 nucleotides align to TRBD1. This CDR3 has 14 residues. Germline-derived CDR1 and CDR2 are SGDLS and YYNGEE. The ends lost 4 bases at V and 8 bases at J; junction bases unmatched: 12. CDR3 DNA sequence: TGTGCCAGCAGCTCCCTCCGACAGGGTGGGAAGCAGTACTTC. It specifies CASSSLRQGGKQYF.

The J gene is TRBJ1-1, the V gene TRBV19; D is perhaps TRBD1 (5 bases). Germline assignment: CDR1 LNHDA and CDR2 SQIVND (reference sequence). CDR3 length: 15 amino acids. The V and J ends lost 3 bases and 4 bases respectively, with 15 bases between them. In DNA form, the CDR3 reads TGTGCCAGTAGTATTACTCGATGGGACGTCACTGAAGCTTTCTTT. This gives the protein CASSITRWDVTEAFF. The full variable domain, in which reference TRBV19 and TRBJ1-1 provide the parts outside the CDR3, is DGGITQSPKYLFRKEGQNVTLSCEQNLNHDAMYWYRQDPGQGLRLIYYSQIVNDFQKGDIAEGYSVSREKKESFPLTVTSAQKNPTAFYLCASSITRWDVTEAFFGQGTRLTVV.

V usage is TRBV4-1 and J usage is TRBJ1-5, with D unclear. V lost 4 bases and J 4 bases, leaving 14 bases between the germline ends. This CDR3 comprises 15 residues. Germline V gene sequence: CDR1 MGHRA, CDR2 YSYEKL. The CDR3 DNA sequence: TGCGCCAGCAGCCTTAACCTCGGGAGGAATCAGCCCCAGCATTTT. This translates into CASSLNLGRNQPQHF.

This chain connects TRBV7-8 to TRBJ2-6; D ambiguous. The CDR3 loop spans 15 amino acids. V shed 2 bases and J shed 0 bases, with 5 bases lying between them. The germline gives CDR1 SGHVS, CDR2 FQNEAQ. CDR3 sequence (DNA): TGTGCCAGCAGCTTATCTCCCTCTGGGGCCAACGTCCTGACTTTC. Its translation is CASSLSPSGANVLTF.

The sample holds one count of this clone. The chain links TRBV7-9 to TRBJ1-1, with D maybe TRBD1 (5 bases). Germline lookup yields CDR1 SEHNR and CDR2 FQNEAQ (reference sequence). The V and J ends lost 3 bases and 1 base respectively, with 12 bases between them. CDR3 length equals 15 residues. The CDR3, as DNA: TGTGCCAGCAGCTTTGGGGGGTCGAAGAACACTGAAGCTTTCTTT. It yields the protein CASSFGGSKNTEAFF.

V and J are TRBV5-6 and TRBJ2-6; 8 positions match TRBD1. CDR3 length: 18 residues. V shed 1 base and J 3 bases; nucleotides not matched to a gene: 9. Germline V CDR1 and CDR2: SGHDT, YYEEEE. This CDR3 reads CASSLYGQGALGANVLTF. In DNA form, the CDR3 reads TGTGCCAGCAGCTTGTACGGTCAGGGGGCGCTTGGGGCCAACGTCCTGACTTTC.

V gene TRBV5-1 combines with J gene TRBJ1-2; no clear D gene. Germline CDR1 is SGHRS and CDR2 is YFSETQ. The CDR3 totals 15 residues. Between the trimmed V and J ends, which lost 5 bases and 4 bases, there was a span of 18 bases. CDR3 amino acids: CASSPGGITAYGYTF. CDR3 DNA sequence: TGCGCCAGCAGTCCGGGTGGGATTACCGCCTATGGCTACACCTTC.

Of note for this clone: Other DNA variants within this sample encode the same CDR3. The V and J genes are TRBV7-2 and TRBJ2-7; 8 bases fit TRBD1. Germline CDR1 SGHTA, CDR2 FQGNSA. J gave up 3 bases and V 3 bases, and 4 bases lay outside the gene matches. This CDR3 has 14 amino acids. CDR3 in DNA: TGTGCCAGCAGCTTGAGGACAGGGATCTACGAGCAGTACTTC. This translates into CASSLRTGIYEQYF. The full variable domain, in which reference TRBV7-2 and TRBJ2-7 provide the parts outside the CDR3, is GAGVSQSPSNKVTEKGKDVELRCDPISGHTALYWYRQSLGQGLEFLIYFQGNSAPDKSGLPSDRFSAERTGGSVSTLTIQRTQQEDSAVYLCASSLRTGIYEQYFGPGTRLTVT.

Note on this clone: Other nucleotide sequences from this sample produce the same CDR3. The CDR3 spells CASSLAGVTYEQYF. The DNA for the CDR3 is TGTGCCAGCAGCTTAGCTGGGGTCACCTACGAGCAGTACTTC. The rearrangement uses TRBV7-9 and TRBJ2-7; D unclear. V lost 0 bases to trimming and J lost 2 bases, with 8 bases between them. Germline V gives CDR1 SEHNR, CDR2 FQNEAQ (reference sequence). This CDR3 has 14 amino acids.

The chain joins TRBV5-4 to TRBJ2-7; the match to TRBD2 covers 7 bases. The germline V gene encodes CDR1 SGHNT and CDR2 YYREEE (reference sequence). Trimming cost V 4 bases and J 2 bases; bases outside gene matches: 9. The CDR3 has 15 amino acids. CDR3 bases: TGTGCCAGCAGCAAAGGAGGGGAGGGAGCCTACGAGCAGTACTTC. Protein: CASSKGGEGAYEQYF.

V is TRBV9 and J is TRBJ2-1; D ambiguous. CDR1 and CDR2 from the germline V gene are SGDLS and YYNGEE. There are 13 residues in the CDR3. Trimming cost V 0 bases and J 6 bases, with 7 bases left between them. Here the CDR3 reads CASSVGRINEQFF. The CDR3, as DNA: TGTGCCAGCAGCGTAGGACGGATCAATGAGCAGTTCTTC. Using reference TRBV9 and TRBJ2-1 for the parts outside the CDR3, the full variable domain is DSGVTQTPKHLITATGQRVTLRCSPRSGDLSVYWYQQSLDQGLQFLIQYYNGEERAKGNILERFSAQQFPDLHSELNLSSLELGDSALYFCASSVGRINEQFFGPGTRLTVL.

This clone showed up just once. The V gene is TRBV7-3, the J gene TRBJ2-5, with 7 bases fitting TRBD2. The V gene end was trimmed by 6 bases and the J gene end by 4 bases; junction bases not matched to a gene: 11. The CDR3 is 15 residues long. Germline V lookup: CDR1 SGHTA, CDR2 FQGTGA. The CDR3 DNA is TGTGCCAGCAGGACAACGGGGGGAGCGGGAGAGACCCAGTACTTC. It encodes CASRTTGGAGETQYF.

The genes are TRBV30 and TRBJ1-4, with TRBD1 as a possible D gene (5 bases). Trimming removed 3 bases from V and 6 bases from J, with 17 bases in between. Germline CDR1 is GTSNPN and CDR2 is SVGIG (reference sequence). The length of the CDR3 is 15 residues. The CDR3 DNA is TGTGCCTGGAGCCCCCTCCCCGGGGGGGATGAAAAACTGTTTTTT. Encoded protein: CAWSPLPGGDEKLFF.

The CDR3 nucleotides read TGTGCCAGTAGTTCGATTCCATCTGGGGCCAACGTCCTGACTTTC. Residues: CASSSIPSGANVLTF. The chain is built from TRBV19 and TRBJ2-6; D gene uncertain. V lost 5 bases, J lost 1 base, and 9 bases lay in between. Germline V gene lookup returns CDR1 LNHDA and CDR2 SQIVND (reference sequence). This CDR3 region has 15 residues.

About this clone: Other DNA sequences in the same sample also yield this CDR3. The chain carries TRBV6-5 and TRBJ2-7; the match to TRBD1 covers 10 bases. Germline CDR1 MNHEY, CDR2 SVGAGI. The CDR3 extends over 15 amino acids. V lost 0 bases, J lost 3 bases, and 2 bases stayed unmatched. The CDR3 DNA reads TGTGCCAGCAGTTACTCGGGACAGGGGTACTACGAGCAGTACTTC. This translates into CASSYSGQGYYEQYF.

The V and J genes are TRBV6-5 and TRBJ1-2, with 12 positions matching TRBD1. CDR1 is MNHEY and CDR2 is SVGAGI in the germline V gene. The CDR3 length is 16 residues. Trimming took 5 bases from V and 8 from J; bases not matched to a gene: 12. The CDR3 region is CASSNWGQGAAGGYTF. The DNA of the CDR3 is TGTGCCAGCAGTAACTGGGGACAGGGGGCAGCGGGAGGCTACACCTTC.

The rearrangement uses TRBV15 and TRBJ2-4; D uncertain. The V and J ends lost 0 bases and 8 bases respectively, with 14 bases between them. The germline CDR1 and CDR2 sequences are LNHNV and YYDKDF (reference sequence). The CDR3 consists of 15 residues. CDR3 protein: CATSRDLVSSHIQYF. As DNA, the CDR3 is TGTGCCACCAGCAGAGATCTTGTGAGTTCGCACATTCAGTACTTC.

The chain couples TRBV29-1 to TRBJ2-3; D not certain. The CDR3 is 14 residues long. The germline V gene encodes CDR1 SQVTM and CDR2 ANQGSEA. Trimming left V 7 bases short and J 0 bases short, with 14 bases between. The CDR3 DNA follows: TGCAGCGGTGGGGTAGTGGGGAGCACAGATACGCAGTATTTT. This translates into CSGGVVGSTDTQYF.

The V call is TRBV9, the J call TRBJ2-7; TRBD1 agrees at 8 bases. CDR3 length: 14 residues. Germline assignment: CDR1 SGDLS and CDR2 YYNGEE. The J segment lost 0 bases and the V segment lost 4 bases, leaving 3 bases of the junction unmatched. In DNA, the CDR3 is TGTGCCAGCAGCACGGGACAGGTCTCCTACGAGCAGTACTTC. Translating it yields CASSTGQVSYEQYF.

J is TRBJ2-2 and V is TRBV5-1, with 8 bases that match TRBD2. V dropped 5 bases and J dropped 3; count of bases not matched to a gene: 6. The CDR3 is 15 residues long. CDR1 is SGHRS and CDR2 is YFSETQ in the germline V gene. The CDR3 protein is CASRITSGYTGELFF. CDR3 bases: TGCGCCAGCAGAATCACTAGCGGATACACCGGGGAGCTGTTTTTT.

The gene calls are TRBV7-9 and TRBJ2-3; unclear D gene. V was cut by 5 bases and J by 2 bases, with 11 bases left in between. CDR3 size: 14 residues. Germline V gene lookup returns CDR1 SEHNR and CDR2 FQNEAQ (reference sequence). CDR3 amino acids: CASSSTQITDTQYF. CDR3 nucleotides: TGTGCCAGCAGCAGTACACAGATCACAGATACGCAGTATTTT.